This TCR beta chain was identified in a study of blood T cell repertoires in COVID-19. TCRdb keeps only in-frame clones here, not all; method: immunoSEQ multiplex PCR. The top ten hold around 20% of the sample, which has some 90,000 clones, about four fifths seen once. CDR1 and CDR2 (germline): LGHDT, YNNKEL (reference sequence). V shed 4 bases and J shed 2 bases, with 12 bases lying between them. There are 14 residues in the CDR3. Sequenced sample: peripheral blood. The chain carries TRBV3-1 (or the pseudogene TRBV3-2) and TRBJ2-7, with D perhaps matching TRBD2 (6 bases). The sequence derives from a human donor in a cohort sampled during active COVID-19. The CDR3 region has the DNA TGTGCCAGCAGCCGGGCGGGAACCACCTACGAGCAGTACTTC. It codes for CASSRAGTTYEQYF.